This TCR beta chain was retrieved from a study of human T cells and chemical hapten exposure. Time point: pre-sensitization, week 0. Indicated treatment: therapeutic diphenylcyclopropenone sensitization with weekly scalp DPC. Suited to DPC and affected by alopecia, the donors ranged from 18 to 70 years old. This clonotype was picked up many times. Its antigen is as yet unknown. This CDR3 has 14 residues. Germline lookup yields CDR1 LGHNA and CDR2 YNFKEQ. V shed 0 bases and J shed 3 bases, with 9 bases lying between them. Study findings and constraints: The number of TCRs above 1 in 1000 frequency did not change after DPC sensitization. Expanded TCRs formed significantly more large CDR3 similarity clusters than controls.

TCRdb re-called the RACE reads through MiXCR, storing one row per CDR3 protein. In the table there are tens of thousands of distinct CDR3 sequences, 9.5% to 15% of which are singletons. The source of this sequence is a woman aged 25-40 years with alopecia areata. Some clones in this sample may be carry-over from other donors' samples. The sequencing here drew on whole blood, taken in connection with sensitization to the hapten diphenylcyclopropenone (DPC). This sequence joins TRBV4-2 and TRBJ2-7; D gene ambiguous. The CDR3 DNA is TGTGCCAGCAGCCAAGATCCCCAGTTCTACGAGCAGTACTTC. Amino acids: CASSQDPQFYEQYF.